A single sample gave rise to the 25 T cell receptor beta chains below, sequenced in a study of CD4 and CD8 cells across lung adenocarcinoma regions. A single record per CDR3 protein comes from TCRdb applying MiXCR to the PCR reads. Of 3,500 or so distinct CDR3 sequences listed, around three fifths are singletons. Sequencing was done on a sample of CD4+ T cells from the center of a lung tumor. These receptors were obtained from a female donor with lung adenocarcinoma. The CD4 and CD8 labels of this study may be unreliable.

Notes on this clonotype: A much larger clone differs from this one at a single base, so this may be a read error. The CDR3 region is CASSYTGSKNIQYF. The CDR3 region has the DNA TGTGCCAGCAGTTATACAGGGTCAAAAAACATTCAGTACTTC. The chain couples TRBV6-5 to TRBJ2-4, with D perhaps TRBD1 (6 bases). The CDR3 has 14 residues. Germline V gives CDR1 MNHEY, CDR2 SVGAGI. V was cut by 3 bases and J by 4 bases, with 10 bases left in between.

The CDR3 nucleotides are TGTGCCAGCAGCTCGAGGGGGAGGGGCCATGACCAAGACATCCAGTACTTC. Its translation is CASSSRGRGHDQDIQYF. V is TRBV7-2 and J is TRBJ2-5; D perhaps matches TRBD2 (7 bases). The CDR3 covers 17 residues. Per the germline V gene, CDR1 is SGHTA and CDR2 is FQGNSA. Trimming took off 4 bases at V and 10 bases at J, with 28 bases between the two ends.

This chain joins TRBV6-5 and TRBJ2-1; D gene unclear. Germline assignment: CDR1 MNHEY and CDR2 SVGAGI. The V gene lost 2 bases and the J gene lost 0 bases, with 8 bases spanning the gap. CDR3 length equals 15 residues. The CDR3 DNA follows: TGTGCCAGCAGTTACATCCAGAGCTCCTACAATGAGCAGTTCTTC. It encodes CASSYIQSSYNEQFF.

The chain combines TRBV6-1 with TRBJ2-5; maybe TRBD2 (7 bases). The V gene lost 11 bases and the J gene lost 1 base, with 20 bases spanning the gap. Germline V lookup: CDR1 MNHNS, CDR2 SASEGT. This CDR3 comprises 15 residues. CDR3 region: CAGGVGGRGQETQYF. In DNA, the CDR3 is TGTGCCGGGGGGGTCGGGGGCCGGGGCCAAGAGACCCAGTACTTC.

The V call is TRBV6-1, the J call TRBJ2-3, with TRBD1 identical over 7 bases. The CDR3 is made up of 14 amino acids. With 7 bases clipped from V and 0 bases from J, the junction kept 4 bases outside the gene matches. Per the germline V gene, CDR1 is MNHNS and CDR2 is SASEGT. CDR3 sequence reads: CASKGQTSTDTQYF. CDR3 nucleotide sequence: TGTGCCAGCAAGGGACAGACTAGCACAGATACGCAGTATTTT.

The table lists this clonotype with a count of one. Just one base apart from a much larger clone, this may be a read error. The gene calls are TRBV6-4 and TRBJ2-1; weak D call: TRBD2 (6 bases). CDR1 is MRHNA, CDR2 SNTAGT, per germline. The CDR3 covers 15 residues. In nucleotides, the CDR3 is TGTGCCAGCAGTGAGACGGGAGACTCCTACAATGTGCAGTTCTTC. Protein sequence: CASSETGDSYNVQFF.

For this clonotype: The final CDR3 position lacks the conserved phenylalanine or tryptophan, pointing to a likely read error. The chain's CDR3 is CASSDRTGLAVSSYNEQFS. The CDR3 DNA is TGTGCCAGCAGTGACAGGACCGGACTAGCGGTTAGCTCCTACAATGAGCAGTTCTCT. The chain couples TRBV25-1 to TRBJ2-1; TRBD2 agrees at 10 bases. The junction had 11 bases not matched to a gene; V was cut back by 3 bases and J by 0 bases. The CDR3 loop spans 19 amino acids. CDR1 MGHDK and CDR2 SYGVNS come from the germline V gene.

The J gene is TRBJ2-3, the V gene TRBV6-1; D gene unclear. The germline CDR1 and CDR2 sequences are MNHNS and SASEGT. With 10 bases removed from V and 1 base from J, the gap between germline ends came to 12 bases. This CDR3 has 13 amino acids. The CDR3 sequence: CATETSGTDTQYF. CDR3 nucleotides: TGTGCCACCGAGACAAGCGGCACAGATACGCAGTATTTT.

The genes are TRBV7-2 and TRBJ2-1; 15 bases match TRBD2. The J call is in doubt because the DNA end fits TRBJ2-7 better. The CDR3 totals 16 residues. Looked up from germline, CDR1 is SGHTA and CDR2 is FQGNSA. CDR3 DNA sequence: TGTGCCAGCAGCCCCGGGACTAGCGGGAGGATCCACGAGCAGTACTTC. Protein product: CASSPGTSGRIHEQYF.

In this sample, this clonotype turned up a few times. The gene calls are TRBV27 and TRBJ2-1; D uncertain. Trimming removed 6 bases at V and 4 bases at J, with 13 bases between. The germline V gene encodes CDR1 MNHEY and CDR2 SMNVEV (reference sequence). The CDR3 is 14 residues long. The CDR3 sequence: CASSRYGEYNEQFF. The CDR3 region has the DNA TGTGCCAGCAGCAGATATGGAGAGTACAATGAGCAGTTCTTC.

CDR3 sequence reads: CASSDRGYNEQFF. The CDR3 nucleotides are TGTGCCAGCAGTGACAGGGGGTACAATGAGCAGTTCTTC. The chain joins TRBV27 to TRBJ2-1, with 9 bases lining up with TRBD1. After removal of 5 bases from V and 4 bases from J, the junction contained 0 bases not matched to a gene. The CDR3 consists of 13 residues. Germline CDR1 reads MNHEY; CDR2 reads SMNVEV (reference sequence).

V and J are TRBV7-2 and TRBJ2-3; 7 positions match TRBD2. The DNA matches TRBJ2-5 better at its end, which makes the J call doubtful. The CDR3 consists of 16 residues. Germline CDR1 SGHTA, CDR2 FQGNSA. The CDR3 DNA reads TGTGCCAGCAGCCCAAATTTAGCGGGTGGGAGGGAGACCCAGTACTTC. This translates into CASSPNLAGGRETQYF.

This clonotype appeared a few times. V is TRBV6-1 and J is TRBJ2-1; no definite D call. The J call is doubtful: the DNA matches TRBJ2-7 better. The CDR3 loop spans 11 amino acids. CDR1 and CDR2 from the germline V gene are MNHNS and SASEGT. The DNA for the CDR3 is TGTGCCAGCAGTGAAGAGGACGAGCAGTACTTC. Amino acid sequence: CASSEEDEQYF.

This chain links TRBV11-2 with TRBJ2-1, with 9 bases identical to TRBD2. The CDR3 contains 15 residues. V trimming: 1 base; J trimming: 9 bases; junction bases outside the gene matches: 7. Germline CDR1 is SGHAT and CDR2 is FQNNGV. The CDR3 DNA is TGTGCCAGCAGCTTAGTTCGCGGGAGGGGAAGTGAGCAGTTCTTC. Translating gives CASSLVRGRGSEQFF. The whole variable domain, filled in from reference TRBV11-2 and TRBJ2-1, reads EAGVAQSPRYKIIEKRQSVAFWCNPISGHATLYWYQQILGQGPKLLIQFQNNGVVDDSQLPKDRFSAERLKGVDSTLKIQPAKLEDSAVYLCASSLVRGRGSEQFFGPGTRLTVL.

J is TRBJ2-3 and V is TRBV7-2; no firm D call. The J call may not be correct, given that the DNA end is closer to TRBJ2-5. Germline CDR1 reads SGHTA; CDR2 reads FQGNSA. The CDR3 extends over 11 amino acids. CDR3 protein: CASTPGETQYF. In DNA, the CDR3 is TGTGCCAGCACCCCCGGGGAGACCCAGTACTTC.

CDR3 loop: CASSGYRAYNEQFF. The CDR3 DNA follows: TGTGCCAGCAGTGGGTACAGGGCCTACAATGAGCAGTTCTTC. The chain uses TRBV25-1 and TRBJ2-1, with D tentatively TRBD1 (6 bases). V was shortened by 4 bases and J by 2 bases, with 9 bases between the two germline ends. The CDR3 covers 14 residues. Germline values: CDR1 MGHDK, CDR2 SYGVNS.

To note about this clonotype: One end of the junction is discordant with germline, which a read error may explain. V gene TRBV10-1 combines with J gene TRBJ2-4; weak D call: TRBD2 (5 bases). CDR3 size: 13 residues. CDR1 is WNHNN, CDR2 SYGVQD, per germline (reference sequence). The CDR3 DNA sequence: TGCGTCACGGAACTAGGAGCCAAAAACACTCAGTACTTT. Translation: CVTELGAKNTQYF.

The rearrangement joins TRBV10-2 to TRBJ2-1; maybe TRBD2 (6 bases). V shed 0 bases and J shed 2 bases, with 11 bases lying between them. The CDR3 consists of 16 residues. CDR1 WSHSY and CDR2 SAAADI come from the germline V gene. CDR3 nucleotide sequence: TGCGCCAGCAGTGAGTCAAGGCTAGCGACCTACAATGAGCAGTTCTTC. Amino acids: CASSESRLATYNEQFF.

This clonotype turned up a few times. The rearrangement uses TRBV27 and TRBJ2-1; 15 positions agree with TRBD2. Germline V lookup: CDR1 MNHEY, CDR2 SMNVEV (reference sequence). With 6 bases clipped from V and 8 bases from J, the junction kept 11 bases outside the gene matches. There are 17 residues in the CDR3. The CDR3 here is CASRATGLAGGPDEQFF. CDR3 DNA: TGTGCCAGCAGGGCGACCGGACTAGCGGGGGGGCCCGATGAGCAGTTCTTC.

The rearrangement joins TRBV6-1 to TRBJ2-1; 11 bases align to TRBD2. V lost 2 bases, J lost 13 bases, and 10 bases stayed unmatched. Germline assignment: CDR1 MNHNS and CDR2 SASEGT. This CDR3 region has 15 residues. CDR3 in DNA: TGTGCCAGCAGTGAAATAGCGGGGGGGCAAGAGACCCAGTTCTTC. Protein sequence: CASSEIAGGQETQFF.

Remarks on this clonotype: One end of the junction fails to match germline, which may point to a read error. This chain connects TRBV25-1 to TRBJ2-4, with D maybe TRBD2 (5 bases). In germline, CDR1 is MGHDK, CDR2 SYGVNS. This CDR3 spans 15 amino acids. Written as DNA, the CDR3 is TGTGCCAGCAGTACCGGGCTGGGAGCGAAAGACATTCAGTATTTC. Translated: CASSTGLGAKDIQYF.

This chain connects TRBV6-1 to TRBJ2-3; either TRBD1 or TRBD2 may supply D (5 bases each). The last part of the DNA fits TRBJ2-7 better; the J call may be wrong. Germline V gene data show CDR1 as MNHNS and CDR2 as SASEGT. This CDR3 has 14 residues. CDR3 DNA sequence: TGTGCCAGCAGCGGGGCCAGTGACACAGATACGCAGTACTTC. Amino acids: CASSGASDTDTQYF.

Only one count was recorded for this clonotype. The V call is TRBV10-3, the J call TRBJ2-1, with TRBD2 as a possible D gene (5 bases). The J call may be faulty, since TRBJ2-7 better matches the DNA end. This CDR3 is built from 14 residues. Germline V CDR1 and CDR2: ENHRY, SYGVKD. Here the CDR3 DNA reads TGTGCCATCAGTGCGAGGGAGTCGGCCTACGAGCAGTACTTC. As protein: CAISARESAYEQYF.

This clonotype was counted between two and nine times. The V gene is TRBV7-9, the J gene TRBJ2-1; TRBD1 is a possible D gene (5 bases). The CDR3 loop spans 16 amino acids. The germline V gene has CDR1 SEHNR and CDR2 FQNEAQ (reference sequence). V lost 5 bases and J 0 bases, leaving 14 bases between the germline ends. The CDR3 DNA reads TGTGCCAGCAGCCCGACAGAACTGAGCTCCTACAATGAGCAGTTCTTC. This translates into CASSPTELSSYNEQFF.

This chain connects TRBV7-2 to TRBJ2-3; D is ambiguous. Trimming removed 0 bases at V and 6 bases at J, with 10 bases between. Germline loops: CDR1 SGHTA, CDR2 FQGNSA. The CDR3 runs 14 residues. CDR3 sequence reads: CASSLAGPADTQYF. The CDR3 DNA reads TGTGCCAGCAGCTTAGCCGGGCCTGCGGATACGCAGTATTTT.